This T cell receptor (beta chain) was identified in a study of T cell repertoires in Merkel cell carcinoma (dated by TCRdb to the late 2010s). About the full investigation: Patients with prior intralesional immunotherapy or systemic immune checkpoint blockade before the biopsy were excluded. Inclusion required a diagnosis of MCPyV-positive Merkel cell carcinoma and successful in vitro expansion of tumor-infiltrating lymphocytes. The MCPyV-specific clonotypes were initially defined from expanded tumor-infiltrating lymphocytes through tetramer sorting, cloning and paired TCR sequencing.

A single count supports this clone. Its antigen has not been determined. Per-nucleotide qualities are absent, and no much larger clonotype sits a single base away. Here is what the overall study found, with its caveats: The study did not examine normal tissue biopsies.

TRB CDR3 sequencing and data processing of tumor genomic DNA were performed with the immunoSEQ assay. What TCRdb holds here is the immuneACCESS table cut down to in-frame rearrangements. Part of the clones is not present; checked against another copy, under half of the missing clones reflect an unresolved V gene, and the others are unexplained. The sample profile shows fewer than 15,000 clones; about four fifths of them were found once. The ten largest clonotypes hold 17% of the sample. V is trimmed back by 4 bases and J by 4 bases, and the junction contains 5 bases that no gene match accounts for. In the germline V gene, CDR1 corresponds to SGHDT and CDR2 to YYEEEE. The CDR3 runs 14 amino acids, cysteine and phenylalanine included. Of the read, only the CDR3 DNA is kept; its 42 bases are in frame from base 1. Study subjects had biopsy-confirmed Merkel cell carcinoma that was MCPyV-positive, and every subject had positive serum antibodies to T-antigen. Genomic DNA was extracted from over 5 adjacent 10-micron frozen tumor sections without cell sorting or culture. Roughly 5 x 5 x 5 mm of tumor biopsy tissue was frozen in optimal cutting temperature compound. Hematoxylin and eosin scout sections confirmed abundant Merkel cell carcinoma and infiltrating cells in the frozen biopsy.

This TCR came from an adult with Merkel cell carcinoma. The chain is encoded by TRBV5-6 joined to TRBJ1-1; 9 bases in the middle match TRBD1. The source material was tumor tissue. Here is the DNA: TGTGCCAGCAGCAGGACAGGGGCCAGCACTGAAGCTTTCTTT. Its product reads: CASSRTGASTEAFF.